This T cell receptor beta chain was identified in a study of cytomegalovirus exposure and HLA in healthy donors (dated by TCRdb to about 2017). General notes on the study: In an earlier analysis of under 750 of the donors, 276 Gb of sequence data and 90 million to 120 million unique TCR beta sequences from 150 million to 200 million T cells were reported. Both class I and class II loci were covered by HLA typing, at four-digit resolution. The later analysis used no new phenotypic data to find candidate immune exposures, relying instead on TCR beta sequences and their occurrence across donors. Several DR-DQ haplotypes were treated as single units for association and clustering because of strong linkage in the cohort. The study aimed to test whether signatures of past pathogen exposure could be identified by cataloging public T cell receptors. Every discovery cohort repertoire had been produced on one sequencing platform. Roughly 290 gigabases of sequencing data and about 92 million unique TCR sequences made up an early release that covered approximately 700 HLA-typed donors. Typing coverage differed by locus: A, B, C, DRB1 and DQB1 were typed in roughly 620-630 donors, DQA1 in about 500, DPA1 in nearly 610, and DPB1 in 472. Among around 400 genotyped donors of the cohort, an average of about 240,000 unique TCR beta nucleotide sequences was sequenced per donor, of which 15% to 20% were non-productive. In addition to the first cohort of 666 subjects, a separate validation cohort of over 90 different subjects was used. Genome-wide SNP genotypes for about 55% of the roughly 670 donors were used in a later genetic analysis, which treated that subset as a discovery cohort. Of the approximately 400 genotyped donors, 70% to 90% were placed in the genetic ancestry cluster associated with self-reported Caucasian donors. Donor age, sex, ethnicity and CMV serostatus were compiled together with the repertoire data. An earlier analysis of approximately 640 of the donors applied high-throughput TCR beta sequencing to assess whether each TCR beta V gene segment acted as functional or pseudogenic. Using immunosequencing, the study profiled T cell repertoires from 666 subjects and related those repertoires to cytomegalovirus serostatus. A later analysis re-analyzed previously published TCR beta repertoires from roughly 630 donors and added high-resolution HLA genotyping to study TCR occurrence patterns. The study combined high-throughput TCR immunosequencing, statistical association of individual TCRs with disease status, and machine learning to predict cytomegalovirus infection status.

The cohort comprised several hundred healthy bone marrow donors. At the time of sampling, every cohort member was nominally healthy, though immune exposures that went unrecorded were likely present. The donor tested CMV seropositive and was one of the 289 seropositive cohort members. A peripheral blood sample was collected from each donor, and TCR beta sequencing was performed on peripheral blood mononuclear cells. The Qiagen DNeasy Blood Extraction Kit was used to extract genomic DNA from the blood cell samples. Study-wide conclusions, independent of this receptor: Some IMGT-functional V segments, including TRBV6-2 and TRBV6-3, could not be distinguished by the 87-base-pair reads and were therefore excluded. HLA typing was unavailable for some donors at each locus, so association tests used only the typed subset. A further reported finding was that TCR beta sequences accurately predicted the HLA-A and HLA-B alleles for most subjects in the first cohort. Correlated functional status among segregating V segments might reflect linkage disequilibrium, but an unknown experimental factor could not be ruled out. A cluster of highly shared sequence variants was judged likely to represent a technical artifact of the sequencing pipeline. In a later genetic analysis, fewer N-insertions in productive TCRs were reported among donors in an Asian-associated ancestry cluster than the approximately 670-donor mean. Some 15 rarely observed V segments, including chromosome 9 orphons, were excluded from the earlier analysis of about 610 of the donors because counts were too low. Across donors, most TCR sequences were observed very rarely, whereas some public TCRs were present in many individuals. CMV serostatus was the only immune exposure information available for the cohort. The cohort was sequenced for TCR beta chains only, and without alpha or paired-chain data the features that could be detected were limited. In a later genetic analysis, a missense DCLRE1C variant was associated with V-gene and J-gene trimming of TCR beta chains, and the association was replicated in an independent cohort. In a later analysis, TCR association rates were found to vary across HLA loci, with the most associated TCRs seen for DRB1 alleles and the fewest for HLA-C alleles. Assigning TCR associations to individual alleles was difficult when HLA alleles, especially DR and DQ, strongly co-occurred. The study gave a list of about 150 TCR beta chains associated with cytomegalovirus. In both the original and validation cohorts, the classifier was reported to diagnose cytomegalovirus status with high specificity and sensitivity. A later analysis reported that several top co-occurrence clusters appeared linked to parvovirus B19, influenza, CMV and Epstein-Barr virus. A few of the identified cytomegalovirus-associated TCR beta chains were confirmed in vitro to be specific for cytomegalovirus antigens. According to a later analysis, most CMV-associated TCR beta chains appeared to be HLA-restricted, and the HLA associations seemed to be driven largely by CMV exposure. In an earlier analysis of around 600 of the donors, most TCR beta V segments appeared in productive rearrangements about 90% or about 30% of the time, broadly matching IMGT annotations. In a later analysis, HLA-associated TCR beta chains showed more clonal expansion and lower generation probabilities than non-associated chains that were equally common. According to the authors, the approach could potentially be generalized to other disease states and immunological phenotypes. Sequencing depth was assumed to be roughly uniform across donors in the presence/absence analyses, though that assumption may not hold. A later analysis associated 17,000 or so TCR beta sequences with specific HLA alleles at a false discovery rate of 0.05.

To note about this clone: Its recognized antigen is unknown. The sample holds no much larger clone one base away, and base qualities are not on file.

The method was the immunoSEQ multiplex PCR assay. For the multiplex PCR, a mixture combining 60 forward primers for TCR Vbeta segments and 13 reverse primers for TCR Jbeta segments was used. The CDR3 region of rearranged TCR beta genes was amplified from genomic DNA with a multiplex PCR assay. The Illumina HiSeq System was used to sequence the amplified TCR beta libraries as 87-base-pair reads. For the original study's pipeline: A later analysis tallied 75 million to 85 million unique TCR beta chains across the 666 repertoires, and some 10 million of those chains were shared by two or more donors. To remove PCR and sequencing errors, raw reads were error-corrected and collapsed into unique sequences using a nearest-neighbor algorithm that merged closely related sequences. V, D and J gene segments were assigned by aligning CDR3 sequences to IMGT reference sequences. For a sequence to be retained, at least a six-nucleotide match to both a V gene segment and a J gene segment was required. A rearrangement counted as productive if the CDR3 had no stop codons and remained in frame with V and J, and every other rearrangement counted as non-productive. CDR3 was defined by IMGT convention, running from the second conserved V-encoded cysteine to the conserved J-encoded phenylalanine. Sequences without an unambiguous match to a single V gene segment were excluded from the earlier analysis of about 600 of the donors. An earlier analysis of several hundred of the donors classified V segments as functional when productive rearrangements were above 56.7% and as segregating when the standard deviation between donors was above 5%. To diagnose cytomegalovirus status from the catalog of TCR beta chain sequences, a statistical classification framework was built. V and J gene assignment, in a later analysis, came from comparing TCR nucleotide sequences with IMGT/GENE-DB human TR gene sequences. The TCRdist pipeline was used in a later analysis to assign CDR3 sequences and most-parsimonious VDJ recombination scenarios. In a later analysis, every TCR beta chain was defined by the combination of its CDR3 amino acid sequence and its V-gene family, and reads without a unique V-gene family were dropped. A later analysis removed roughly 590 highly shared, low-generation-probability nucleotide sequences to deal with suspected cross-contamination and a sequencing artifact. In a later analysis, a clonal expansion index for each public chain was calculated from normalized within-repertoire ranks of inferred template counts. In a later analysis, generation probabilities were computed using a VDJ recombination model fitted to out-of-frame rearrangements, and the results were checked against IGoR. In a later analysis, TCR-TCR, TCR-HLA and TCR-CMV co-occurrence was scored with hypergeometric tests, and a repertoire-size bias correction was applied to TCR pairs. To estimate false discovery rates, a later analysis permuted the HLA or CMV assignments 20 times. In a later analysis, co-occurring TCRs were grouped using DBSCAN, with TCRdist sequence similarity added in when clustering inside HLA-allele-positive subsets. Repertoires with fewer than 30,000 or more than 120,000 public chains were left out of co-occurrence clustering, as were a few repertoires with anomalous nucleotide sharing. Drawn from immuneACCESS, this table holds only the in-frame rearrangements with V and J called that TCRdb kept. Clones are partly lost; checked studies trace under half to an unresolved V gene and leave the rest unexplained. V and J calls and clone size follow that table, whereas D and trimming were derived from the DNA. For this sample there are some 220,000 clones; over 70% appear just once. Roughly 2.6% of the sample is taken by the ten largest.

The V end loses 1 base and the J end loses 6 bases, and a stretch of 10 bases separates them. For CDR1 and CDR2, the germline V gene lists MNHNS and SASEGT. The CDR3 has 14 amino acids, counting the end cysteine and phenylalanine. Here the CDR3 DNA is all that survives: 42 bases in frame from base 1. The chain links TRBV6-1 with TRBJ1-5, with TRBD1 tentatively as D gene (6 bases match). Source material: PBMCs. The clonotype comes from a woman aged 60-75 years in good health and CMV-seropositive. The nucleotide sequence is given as TGTGCCAGCAGTGAAGACAGGGATGGTCAGCCCCAGCATTTT. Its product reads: CASSEDRDGQPQHF.